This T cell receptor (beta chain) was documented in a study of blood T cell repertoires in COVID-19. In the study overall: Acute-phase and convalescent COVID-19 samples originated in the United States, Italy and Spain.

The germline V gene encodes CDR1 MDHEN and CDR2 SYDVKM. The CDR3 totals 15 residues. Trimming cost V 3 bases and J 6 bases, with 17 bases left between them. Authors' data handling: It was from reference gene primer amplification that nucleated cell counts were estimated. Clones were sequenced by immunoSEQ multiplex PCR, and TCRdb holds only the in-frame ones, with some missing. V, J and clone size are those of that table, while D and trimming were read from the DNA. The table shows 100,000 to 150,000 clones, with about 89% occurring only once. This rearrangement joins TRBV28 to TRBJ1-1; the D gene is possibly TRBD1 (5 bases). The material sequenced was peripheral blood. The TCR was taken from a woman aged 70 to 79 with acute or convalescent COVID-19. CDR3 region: CASSFRGSATAEAFF. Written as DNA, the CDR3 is TGTGCCAGCAGTTTTAGGGGTTCGGCCACCGCTGAAGCTTTCTTT. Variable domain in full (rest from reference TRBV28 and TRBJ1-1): DVKVTQSSRYLVKRTGEKVFLECVQDMDHENMFWYRQDPGLGLRLIYFSYDVKMKEKGDIPEGYSVSREKKERFSLILESASTNQTSMYLCASSFRGSATAEAFFGQGTRLTVV.